This TCR beta chain comes out of a study of blood T cell repertoires in COVID-19. Losses at the gene ends were 4 bases for V and 5 bases for J; bases not matched to a gene: 3. The CDR3 is 13 residues long. The germline CDR1 and CDR2 sequences are SQVTM and ANQGSEA. Method: immunoSEQ multiplex PCR; TCRdb's copy keeps in-frame clones and lacks some. The sample gives about 390,000 clones, about 87% of which show up once; about 2.3% is in the top ten. What was sequenced was peripheral blood. J is TRBJ1-2 and V is TRBV29-1, with 11 positions matching TRBD1. The TCR sequence derives from a woman aged 60-75 years with COVID-19, enrolled during active disease. CDR3 bases: TGCAGCGTTGGGGACAGGGGGTTTTATGGCTACACCTTC. Residues: CSVGDRGFYGYTF.